This is a list of T cell receptor beta chains from one sample in a study of blood T cells in healthy people across ages. TCRdb reprocessed the 5' RACE reads with MiXCR, giving one entry per CDR3 protein. The repertoire holds 710,000 or so distinct CDR3 sequences, with around a fifth as singletons. The sequenced sample was blood. The source is a man aged 65 to 85 in good health. CDR3s include the opening cysteine and the closing phenylalanine or tryptophan. The D gene is left open where the match is weak. The size field is filled for only some rows; it gives once, few, many or a size class.

j_call: TRBJ2-1
clone_size: few
v_call: TRBV2
d_call: NA
cdr3_aa: CATGEGWSYNEQFF
cdr3_nt: TGTGCCACGGGAGAGGGATGGTCCTACAATGAGCAGTTCTTC

j_call: TRBJ2-3
clone_size: many
v_call: TRBV9
d_call: NA
cdr3_aa: CASSFRQETTQYF
cdr3_nt: TGTGCCAGCAGCTTTCGACAGGAAACGACGCAGTATTTT

j_call: TRBJ2-1
clone_size: few
v_call: TRBV9
d_call: TRBD2
cdr3_aa: CASSPRTSGRVWNEQFF
cdr3_nt: TGTGCCAGCAGCCCCAGGACTAGCGGGAGGGTATGGAATGAGCAGTTCTTC

j_call: TRBJ2-6
clone_size: NA
v_call: TRBV6-2/TRBV6-3
d_call: TRBD2
cdr3_aa: CASNDPAGSGANVLTF
cdr3_nt: TGTGCCAGCAATGACCCAGCGGGATCCGGGGCCAACGTCCTGACTTTC

j_call: TRBJ2-7
clone_size: NA
v_call: TRBV25-1
d_call: NA
cdr3_aa: CASSERVPGEQYF
cdr3_nt: TGTGCCAGCAGTGAAAGGGTTCCGGGCGAGCAGTACTTC

j_call: TRBJ2-3
clone_size: NA
v_call: TRBV25-1
d_call: TRBD2
cdr3_aa: CASSEFGLAYTDTQYF
cdr3_nt: TGTGCCAGCAGTGAATTTGGACTAGCCTACACAGATACGCAGTATTTT

j_call: TRBJ2-4
clone_size: NA
v_call: TRBV28
d_call: NA
cdr3_aa: CASSQDTGRAKNIQYF
cdr3_nt: TGTGCCAGCAGTCAAGACACGGGAAGGGCCAAAAACATTCAGTACTTC

j_call: TRBJ2-3
clone_size: few
v_call: TRBV12-3/TRBV12-4
d_call: NA
cdr3_aa: CASSYTPDTQYF
cdr3_nt: TGTGCCAGCAGTTATACCCCAGATACGCAGTATTTT

j_call: TRBJ2-5
clone_size: few
v_call: TRBV20-1
d_call: NA
cdr3_aa: CSAINGMETQYF
cdr3_nt: TGCAGTGCTATTAACGGGATGGAGACCCAGTACTTC

j_call: TRBJ2-3
clone_size: NA
v_call: TRBV5-1
d_call: NA
cdr3_aa: CASGGGRGTDTQYF
cdr3_nt: TGCGCCTCGGGGGGCGGGAGAGGCACAGATACGCAGTATTTT

j_call: TRBJ2-2
clone_size: NA
v_call: TRBV29-1
d_call: NA
cdr3_aa: CSVEGVGPGELFF
cdr3_nt: TGCAGCGTTGAGGGTGTAGGACCCGGGGAGCTGTTTTTT

j_call: TRBJ1-2
clone_size: few
v_call: TRBV3-1
d_call: TRBD1
cdr3_aa: CASSHASGTGPYGYTF
cdr3_nt: TGTGCCAGCAGCCATGCCTCCGGGACAGGGCCATATGGCTACACCTTC

j_call: TRBJ2-7
clone_size: NA
v_call: TRBV7-9
d_call: NA
cdr3_aa: CASSPQWSSYEQYF
cdr3_nt: TGTGCCAGCAGCCCTCAGTGGAGCTCCTACGAGCAGTACTTC

j_call: TRBJ2-4
clone_size: NA
v_call: TRBV7-2
d_call: TRBD1
cdr3_aa: CASSPGTGWSKNIQYF
cdr3_nt: TGTGCCAGCAGCCCTGGGACAGGGTGGTCCAAAAACATTCAGTACTTC

j_call: TRBJ1-2
clone_size: NA
v_call: TRBV12-3/TRBV12-4
d_call: NA
cdr3_aa: CASSLGQAFTNYGYTF
cdr3_nt: TGTGCCAGCAGTTTAGGGCAGGCCTTTACTAACTATGGCTACACCTTC

j_call: TRBJ1-6
clone_size: few
v_call: TRBV20-1
d_call: NA
cdr3_aa: CSAGNPVANSPLHF
cdr3_nt: TGCAGTGCCGGAAACCCTGTAGCTAATTCACCCCTCCACTTT

j_call: TRBJ1-2
clone_size: few
v_call: TRBV29-1
d_call: NA
cdr3_aa: CSVGDTYYGYTF
cdr3_nt: TGCAGCGTTGGGGACACCTACTATGGCTACACCTTC

j_call: TRBJ2-1
clone_size: many
v_call: TRBV7-2
d_call: NA
cdr3_aa: CASSWSGTTYNEQFF
cdr3_nt: TGTGCCAGCAGCTGGAGTGGGACAACCTACAATGAGCAGTTCTTC

j_call: TRBJ2-4
clone_size: NA
v_call: TRBV13
d_call: TRBD2
cdr3_aa: CASSFLPAGTSGEKNIQYF
cdr3_nt: TGTGCCAGCAGCTTCCTCCCCGCCGGGACTAGCGGGGAGAAAAACATTCAGTACTTC

j_call: TRBJ1-2
clone_size: few
v_call: TRBV18
d_call: NA
cdr3_aa: CAGSPPTVSYGYTF
cdr3_nt: TGTGCCGGCTCACCACCGACAGTTAGCTATGGCTACACCTTC

j_call: TRBJ1-2
clone_size: few
v_call: TRBV12-3/TRBV12-4
d_call: TRBD1
cdr3_aa: CASSPRTGVNYGYTF
cdr3_nt: TGTGCCAGCAGTCCGAGGACAGGGGTTAACTATGGCTACACCTTC

j_call: TRBJ2-1
clone_size: NA
v_call: TRBV5-1
d_call: TRBD1
cdr3_aa: CASSFTGGVEQFF
cdr3_nt: TGCGCCAGCAGCTTTACAGGGGGCGTTGAGCAGTTCTTC